These 2 T cell receptor beta chains were sequenced from one sample in a study of T cells in Graves' hyperthyroidism and ophthalmopathy. The TCR beta CDR3 regions underwent amplification using RNA transcripts as the source. A first-round RT-PCR of the TCR CDR3 used the HTBI primer set. TCRdb itself ran the multiplex PCR reads through MiXCR, one entry per CDR3 protein. The profile shows 500,000 to 550,000 distinct CDR3 sequences, around 21% of them singletons. Sequencing was performed on blood. These TCRs come from a man between 18 and 29 years old with Graves' hyperthyroidism.

In this sample, this clonotype turned up many times. The chain has TRBV7-6 and TRBJ2-7; D is perhaps TRBD1 (6 bases). This CDR3 has 14 amino acids. Per germline, CDR1 SGHVS and CDR2 FNYEAQ. The V end lost 0 bases, the J end lost 0 bases, and 6 bases lay between the germline ends. The CDR3 loop is CASSLATGSYEQYF. CDR3 coding DNA: TGTGCCAGCAGCTTAGCGACAGGCTCCTACGAGCAGTACTTC. The variable domain in full, with the rest retrieved from reference TRBV7-6 and TRBJ2-7, is GAGVSQSPRYKVTKRGQDVALRCDPISGHVSLYWYRQALGQGPEFLTYFNYEAQQDKSGLPNDRFSAERPEGSISTLTIQRTEQRDSAMYRCASSLATGSYEQYFGPGTRLTVT.

A remark on this clonotype: A read error may produce the germline difference seen at one junction end. The V and J genes are TRBV6-5 and TRBJ1-1; D is undetermined. The germline CDR1 and CDR2 sequences are MNHEY and SVGAGI. This CDR3 has 15 residues. The CDR3, as DNA: TGTGCCAGCAGTTACCAAGACATGGGAGTTCCTGATGCTTTCTTT. This translates into CASSYQDMGVPDAFF.